Each of the 26 T cell receptor beta chains below was sequenced from the same sample in a study. Each CDR3 protein is one row after TCRdb ran MiXCR on the RT-PCR reads. Among 550,000 to 750,000 distinct CDR3 sequences, 14% were seen once, and the ten largest hold 3.6%. Material: memory CD4+ T cells from blood. Receptor source: a female donor in good health, serving as a healthy control.

This chain links TRBV6-5 with TRBJ1-6; 7 bases are a match to TRBD1. CDR3 length equals 17 residues. CDR1 MNHEY and CDR2 SVGAGI come from the germline V gene. After removal of 6 bases from V and 5 bases from J, the junction contained 13 bases not matched to a gene. In DNA, the CDR3 is TGTGCCAGCAGAGAAAACAGGGGAAGCGGGGATAATTCACCCCTCCACTTT. Its translation is CASRENRGSGDNSPLHF.

The rearrangement links TRBV7-3 to TRBJ1-1, with D tentatively TRBD1 (5 bases). Germline CDR1 is SGHTA and CDR2 is FQGTGA. The ends were cut back, 2 bases at V and 3 bases at J, with 13 bases in the middle. The CDR3 has 15 residues. CDR3 sequence reads: CASSLGMSGDTEAFF. The CDR3, as DNA: TGTGCCAGCAGCTTAGGAATGTCGGGGGACACTGAAGCTTTCTTT. The complete variable domain, with remaining parts taken from reference TRBV7-3 and TRBJ1-1, reads GAGVSQTPSNKVTEKGKYVELRCDPISGHTALYWYRQSLGQGPEFLIYFQGTGAADDSGLPNDRFFAVRPEGSVSTLKIQRTERGDSAVYLCASSLGMSGDTEAFFGQGTRLTVV.

This clonotype was observed many times. The genes are TRBV10-3 and TRBJ2-3, with 8 bases aligning to TRBD2. Trimming removed 11 bases from V and 0 bases from J; junction bases left unmatched: 16. This CDR3 has 17 residues. CDR1 ENHRY and CDR2 SYGVKD come from the germline V gene. CDR3 in amino acids: CASGGALLTSSTDTQYF. The DNA of the CDR3 is TGTGCCTCGGGAGGGGCGCTCCTTACCAGTAGCACAGATACGCAGTATTTT.

This clonotype was counted at least ten times. The V and J genes are TRBV5-1 and TRBJ2-3; a possible D gene is TRBD1 (5 bases). Germline V lookup: CDR1 SGHRS, CDR2 YFSETQ. V was pared by 3 bases and J by 2 bases, with 10 bases between. There are 14 residues in the CDR3. The CDR3 bases are TGCGCCAGCAGCTCTATGACAGTCACAGATACGCAGTATTTT. Translation gives CASSSMTVTDTQYF.

In this sample, this clonotype turned up many times. CDR3 residues: CASSYRDHYGYTF. As DNA, the CDR3 is TGTGCCAGCAGCTACAGGGACCACTATGGCTACACCTTC. The chain is built from TRBV6-2 or TRBV6-3 and TRBJ1-2, with D possibly being TRBD1 (6 bases). V lost 6 bases and J lost 3, with 11 bases in between. The V gene's germline CDR1 is MNHEY and CDR2 SVGEGT. The CDR3 contains 13 residues.

This chain joins TRBV4-1 and TRBJ2-1, with D hard to call. This CDR3 spans 13 amino acids. Trimming pared 1 base from V and 8 bases from J, leaving 9 bases between. Germline V gives CDR1 MGHRA, CDR2 YSYEKL. The CDR3 region has the DNA TGCGCCAGCAGCCAAGTCAACGAGGATGAGCAGTTCTTC. Its protein product is CASSQVNEDEQFF.

A few counts support this clonotype. V gene TRBV6-1 combines with J gene TRBJ2-1; possibly TRBD1 or TRBD2 for D (6 bases each). V lost 3 bases and J 7 bases, leaving 16 bases between the germline ends. Germline CDR1 reads MNHNS; CDR2 reads SASEGT. The length of the CDR3 is 15 residues. The CDR3 bases are TGTGCCAGCAGTGACCGGGGGATAAGGGGGAATGAGCAGTTCTTC. Its protein product is CASSDRGIRGNEQFF.

This rearrangement joins TRBV24-1 to TRBJ2-1; D may be TRBD1 (5 bases). Germline assignment: CDR1 KGHDR and CDR2 SFDVKD. V was pared by 4 bases and J by 3 bases, with 15 bases between. This CDR3 spans 16 amino acids. In nucleotides, the CDR3 is TGTGCCACCAGTGACCCTCGGGCAGGGAACTACAATGAGCAGTTCTTC. Residues: CATSDPRAGNYNEQFF.

The chain is built from TRBV7-6 and TRBJ2-7; D remains ambiguous. Germline V gene sequence: CDR1 SGHVS, CDR2 FNYEAQ. The length of the CDR3 is 12 residues. V dropped 2 bases and J dropped 2 bases, with 4 bases sitting between them. The CDR3 nucleotides are TGTGCCAGCAGCTTAAATCCCTACGAGCAGTACTTC. This gives the protein CASSLNPYEQYF.

This clonotype was counted at least ten times. The chain recombines TRBV27 with TRBJ2-2; tentative D call: TRBD2 (5 bases). The CDR3 has 13 residues. Germline CDR1 MNHEY, CDR2 SMNVEV (reference sequence). V was clipped by 5 bases and J by 4 bases, with 8 bases between them. In DNA, the CDR3 is TGTGCCAGCAGTCCCGGACTCACCGGGGAGCTGTTTTTT. Its protein product is CASSPGLTGELFF.

This clonotype occurred many times. The V and J genes are TRBV5-1 and TRBJ2-3; possible D gene TRBD1, 6 bases. CDR1 is SGHRS and CDR2 is YFSETQ in the germline V gene. The CDR3 sequence is 14 residues long. Between the trimmed V and J ends, which lost 4 bases and 2 bases, there was a span of 11 bases. Here the CDR3 reads CASSAGQLTDTQYF. In DNA form, the CDR3 reads TGCGCCAGCAGCGCTGGACAGCTCACAGATACGCAGTATTTT. Full variable domain (missing parts from reference TRBV5-1 and TRBJ2-3): KAGVTQTPRYLIKTRGQQVTLSCSPISGHRSVSWYQQTPGQGLQFLFEYFSETQRNKGNFPGRFSGRQFSNSRSEMNVSTLELGDSALYLCASSAGQLTDTQYFGPGTRLTVL.

The chain recombines TRBV28 with TRBJ2-7, with D possibly being TRBD1 or TRBD2 (5 bases each). Germline V gene data show CDR1 as MDHEN and CDR2 as SYDVKM. V shed 7 bases and J shed 3 bases, with 16 bases lying between them. The CDR3 contains 14 residues. The CDR3 sequence is CASTPGQNVYEQYF. CDR3 in DNA: TGTGCCAGCACACCGGGGCAGAATGTCTACGAGCAGTACTTC.

The rearrangement links TRBV20-1 to TRBJ2-7; D ambiguous. The CDR3 is made up of 17 amino acids. V lost 3 bases and J lost 2, with 23 bases in between. Germline V lookup: CDR1 DFQATT, CDR2 SNEGSKA (reference sequence). The CDR3 is CSARKILGLGSPYEQYF. The CDR3 bases are TGCAGTGCTAGGAAGATCTTGGGCCTCGGGTCACCCTACGAGCAGTACTTC.

This clonotype was found many times. The chain's CDR3 is CASSLAAGASYGYTF. The CDR3 nucleotides read TGTGCCAGCAGCTTAGCGGCAGGGGCGAGCTATGGCTACACCTTC. The J gene is TRBJ1-2, the V gene TRBV7-9; D is perhaps TRBD1 (6 bases). This CDR3 spans 15 amino acids. CDR1 is SEHNR and CDR2 is FQNEAQ in the germline V gene (reference sequence). The V end was cut by 0 bases, the J end by 4 bases, with 12 bases between.

This clonotype has more than one count but fewer than ten. The chain combines TRBV20-1 with TRBJ1-1; D gene ambiguous. From germline, CDR1 is DFQATT and CDR2 SNEGSKA (reference sequence). This CDR3 contains 11 residues. Deletions cut 3 bases from V and 11 bases from J, with 13 bases between. The CDR3 sequence: CSAREGRRAFF. Here the CDR3 DNA reads TGCAGTGCTAGGGAAGGACGTCGGGCTTTCTTT.

The rearrangement uses TRBV18 and TRBJ2-4; the match to TRBD2 covers 8 bases. The CDR3 has 15 amino acids. Germline assignment: CDR1 KGHSH and CDR2 LQKENI. V lost 6 bases and J lost 6; bases outside the gene matches: 10. CDR3 sequence reads: CASSPDGRAGNIQYF. In DNA form, the CDR3 reads TGTGCCAGCTCCCCTGACGGGAGGGCTGGAAACATTCAGTACTTC. Full variable domain (outside the CDR3, taken from reference TRBV18 and TRBJ2-4): NAGVMQNPRHLVRRRGQEARLRCSPMKGHSHVYWYRQLPEEGLKFMVYLQKENIIDESGMPKERFSAEFPKEGPSILRIQQVVRGDSAAYFCASSPDGRAGNIQYFGAGTRLSVL.

A word on this clonotype: This may come from a read error, since a much larger clone is one base off. The chain employs TRBV28 and TRBJ2-7; D remains unclear. The CDR3 runs 11 residues. Germline values: CDR1 MDHEN, CDR2 SYDVKM. V gave up 2 bases and J gave up 5 bases, with 4 bases separating them. The CDR3 spells CASSLRNEQYF. As DNA, the CDR3 is TGTGCCAGCAGTTTACGCAACGAGCAGTACTTC.

This clonotype occurred a few times. The chain links TRBV6-6 to TRBJ1-2; 7 bases agree with TRBD1. The CDR3 is 11 amino acids. The junction had 5 bases not matched to a gene; V was cut back by 8 bases and J by 8 bases. The germline gives CDR1 MNHNY, CDR2 SVGAGI (reference sequence). The CDR3, as DNA: TGTGCCAGCCGAGACAGGGCGGGCTACACCTTC. Its translation: CASRDRAGYTF.

The V and J genes are TRBV7-2 and TRBJ2-5, with 7 bases aligning to TRBD2. This CDR3 spans 16 amino acids. Losses at the gene ends were 0 bases for V and 1 base for J; bases not matched to a gene: 5. CDR1 is SGHTA, CDR2 FQGNSA, per germline. CDR3 bases: TGTGCCAGCAGCTTAGCGGCGGGAGCGGGCCAAGAGACCCAGTACTTC. It translates to CASSLAAGAGQETQYF.

This clonotype was counted at least ten times. This chain uses TRBV12-3 or TRBV12-4 with TRBJ2-6; D is uncertain. V shed 3 bases and J shed 0 bases, with 6 bases lying between them. The CDR3 runs to 15 residues. CDR3 sequence (DNA): TGTGCCAGCAGTTTGTGGGGCTCTGGGGCCAACGTCCTGACTTTC. Translation gives CASSLWGSGANVLTF.

The rearrangement joins TRBV18 to TRBJ2-1; D ambiguous. The CDR3 consists of 13 residues. The germline gives CDR1 KGHSH, CDR2 LQKENI. Deletions cut 3 bases from V and 4 bases from J, with 7 bases between. The CDR3 nucleotides are TGTGCCAGCTCACCCGCTCCATACAATGAGCAGTTCTTC. Translated, it gives CASSPAPYNEQFF.

This clonotype showed up just a few times. V usage is TRBV20-1 and J usage is TRBJ2-3; maybe TRBD2 (6 bases). The germline V gene has CDR1 DFQATT and CDR2 SNEGSKA (reference sequence). Trimming shortened V by 7 bases and J by 5 bases, and 13 bases separated the two germline ends. The CDR3 runs to 12 residues. The CDR3 here is CSEEGKRDTQYF. CDR3 coding DNA: TGCAGTGAGGAGGGGAAGAGAGATACGCAGTATTTT.

This clonotype was observed many times. The V call is TRBV12-3 or TRBV12-4, the J call TRBJ2-7; 8 bases fit TRBD1. V lost 5 bases and J lost 5; bases outside the gene matches: 14. The CDR3 runs 16 residues. DNA for the CDR3: TGTGCCAGCAGTCTCTCCAGGGGGCAGGGTGCCCACGAGCAGTACTTC. It is translated as CASSLSRGQGAHEQYF.

The chain is built from TRBV20-1 and TRBJ2-1; 7 bases agree with TRBD2. The length of the CDR3 is 13 residues. Germline loops: CDR1 DFQATT, CDR2 SNEGSKA (reference sequence). With 6 bases clipped from V and 4 bases from J, the junction kept 6 bases outside the gene matches. The CDR3 region is CSAYERDYNEQFF. CDR3 nucleotide sequence: TGCAGTGCCTACGAGCGGGATTACAATGAGCAGTTCTTC.

This clonotype was seen a handful of times. The CDR3 bases are TGTGCCACCAGTGATTTGAAGACAGGGAACACCGGGGAGCTGTTTTTT. Translated: CATSDLKTGNTGELFF. The chain joins TRBV24-1 to TRBJ2-2; a weak D match, TRBD1 (6 bases). CDR3 length: 16 amino acids. The germline V gene encodes CDR1 KGHDR and CDR2 SFDVKD. Between the trimmed V and J ends, which lost 0 bases and 1 base, there was a span of 8 bases.

Turning to this clonotype: At one end, the junction sequence differs from germline, possibly due to a read error. The chain links TRBV5-5 to TRBJ2-1; D is undetermined. The CDR3 contains 16 residues. CDR1 and CDR2 from the germline V gene are SGHKS and YYEKEE (reference sequence). CDR3 bases: TGTGCCAGCAGCCCACTGGGTGAGAGCTCCTACAATGAGCGGTTCTTC. The encoded protein is CASSPLGESSYNERFF. Filled out from reference TRBV5-5 and TRBJ2-1, the complete variable domain reads DAGVTQSPTHLIKTRGQQVTLRCSPISGHKSVSWYQQVLGQGPQFIFQYYEKEERGRGNFPDRFSARQFPNYSSELNVNALLLGDSALYLCASSPLGESSYNERFFGPGTRLTVL.